What follows describes a single TCR beta chain. Its matching antigen is unknown. Donors showed nominal health when sampled, although they likely had unrecorded immune exposures. Germline V CDR1 and CDR2: SEHNR, FQNEAQ (reference sequence). This CDR3 contains 18 residues. V was pared by 3 bases and J by 4 bases, with 16 bases of the junction left unmatched. The primer mix had 60 Vbeta and 13 Jbeta primers. TCRdb's table, derived via immunoSEQ multiplex PCR, lists solely in-frame clones and lacks some. This sample's table has about 200,000 clones. These data come from a study of cytomegalovirus exposure and HLA in healthy donors. About the study: An analysis done earlier identified about 120 million unique TCR beta sequences from roughly 190 million T cells.

Study outcomes and limitations: In a later analysis, roughly 17,000 TCR beta sequences were associated with HLA alleles at 0.05 false discovery rate.

The chain uses TRBV7-9 and TRBJ1-1, with 8 bases that match TRBD1. The sample consisted of PBMCs. This clonotype originated in a man aged 25 to 40 in good health and CMV-seronegative. The CDR3 DNA reads TGTGCCAGCAGCTTCCCCCGGGACAGGAGGGTGTCGAGCACTGAAGCTTTCTTT. Translating it yields CASSFPRDRRVSSTEAFF.